The 4 T cell receptor beta chains below all came from one sample that was sequenced in a study of T-cell reconstitution after alpha-beta-depleted transplantation in children. Library preparation (for TCRbeta) was performed with unique molecular identifiers. TCRdb recomputed calls from the PCR reads with MiXCR, one row per CDR3 protein. The sample carries around 960,000 distinct CDR3 sequences, 25% to 35% recorded once. The sample in question was PBMCs, mostly from graft donor cells, obtained 360 days after TCRalphabeta/CD19-depleted stem cell transplant. Every receptor here comes from a boy younger than two who had a stem cell transplant for SCID, so the T cells may come from the graft donor.

This rearrangement joins TRBV4-1 to TRBJ1-1; D unresolved. This CDR3 contains 15 residues. The germline V gene encodes CDR1 MGHRA and CDR2 YSYEKL. The V end lost 2 bases, the J end lost 1 base, and 11 bases lay between the germline ends. CDR3 loop: CASSQSPSWNTEAFF. The CDR3 bases are TGCGCCAGCAGCCAATCCCCCAGCTGGAACACTGAAGCTTTCTTT.

The chain is built from TRBV12-5 and TRBJ2-2; the D gene is possibly TRBD2 (5 bases). Germline V CDR1 and CDR2: LGHNT, FRNRAP. Trimming stripped 2 bases from V and 4 bases from J, with 11 bases between. The CDR3 has 15 amino acids. The CDR3 region is CASGLITGSTGELFF. CDR3 in DNA: TGTGCTAGTGGTTTGATAACGGGATCCACCGGGGAGCTGTTTTTT.

The V call is TRBV7-9, the J call TRBJ1-6; D is ambiguous. Germline CDR1 SEHNR, CDR2 FQNEAQ (reference sequence). This CDR3 is 13 amino acids long. Trimming shortened V by 3 bases and J by 6 bases, and 6 bases separated the two germline ends. This CDR3 reads CASSFRINSPLHF. The CDR3 DNA sequence: TGTGCCAGCAGCTTCCGGATTAATTCACCCCTCCACTTT.

V is TRBV12-3 or TRBV12-4 and J is TRBJ2-5; D possibly corresponds to TRBD2 (6 bases). The V end was cut by 5 bases, the J end by 4 bases, with 14 bases between. The CDR3 spans 14 residues. This CDR3 is CASSPIFGGETQYF. In nucleotides, the CDR3 is TGTGCCAGCAGTCCGATTTTCGGGGGAGAGACCCAGTACTTC.